The 32 T cell receptor beta chains below all came from one sample that was sequenced in a study of T-cell memory formation after mild COVID-19. TCRdb analysed the 5' RACE reads with MiXCR anew, one entry per CDR3 protein. The sample shows 140,000 or so distinct CDR3 sequences, 19% of them seen only once. Sequencing was carried out using PBMCs or a T cell subset sorted from them (not recorded which). The receptors shown here come from an adult woman who had mild COVID-19 (a few samples of this study predate the infection). Cell type and time point are not known.

The chain joins TRBV3-1 to TRBJ2-1, with D unclear. This CDR3 has 15 residues. Per germline, CDR1 LGHDT and CDR2 YNNKEL (reference sequence). Trimming took off 4 bases at V and 4 bases at J, with 14 bases between the two ends. In DNA, the CDR3 is TGTGCCAGCAGCCGGCACTACGAAACATACAATGAGCAGTTCTTC. Amino acids: CASSRHYETYNEQFF.

This clonotype was found a few times. The chain employs TRBV4-3 and TRBJ1-1, with D possibly matching TRBD1 (5 bases). Germline V gene lookup returns CDR1 LGHNA and CDR2 YSLEER. V lost 1 base and J lost 1, with 10 bases in between. CDR3 length: 15 residues. This CDR3 reads CASSQAATGNTEAFF. DNA of the CDR3: TGCGCCAGCAGCCAAGCCGCAACAGGGAACACTGAAGCTTTCTTT.

The genes are TRBV24-1 and TRBJ2-2; 12 bases line up with TRBD2. This CDR3 is 16 amino acids long. In germline, CDR1 is KGHDR, CDR2 SFDVKD. V lost 10 bases, J lost 5 bases, and 10 bases stayed unmatched. CDR3 sequence reads: CATQGPTSGRTGELFF. The DNA of the CDR3 is TGTGCCACTCAGGGCCCTACTAGCGGGAGGACCGGGGAGCTGTTTTTT.

This clonotype was observed a handful of times. The genes are TRBV7-9 and TRBJ2-1; weak D call: TRBD2 (5 bases). The V and J ends lost 5 bases and 0 bases respectively, with 14 bases between them. Germline V lookup: CDR1 SEHNR, CDR2 FQNEAQ (reference sequence). The length of the CDR3 is 16 residues. CDR3 residues: CASSPRGSDSYNEQFF. The DNA of the CDR3 is TGTGCCAGCAGCCCCCGGGGAAGCGACTCCTACAATGAGCAGTTCTTC.

V is TRBV5-4 and J is TRBJ1-1; 7 nucleotides agree with TRBD1. Germline CDR1 is SGHNT and CDR2 is YYREEE (reference sequence). V dropped 4 bases and J dropped 0; count of bases not matched to a gene: 9. This CDR3 contains 16 residues. The CDR3 DNA follows: TGTGCCAGCAGCGCATACACAGGGGACGTGAACACTGAAGCTTTCTTT. It codes for CASSAYTGDVNTEAFF.

The rearrangement joins TRBV29-1 to TRBJ1-3; 7 bases map to TRBD1. The CDR3 loop spans 15 amino acids. With V trimmed by 7 bases and J by 0 bases, 9 bases remained unmatched. Per germline, CDR1 SQVTM and CDR2 ANQGSEA. In nucleotides, the CDR3 is TGCAGCGCCAGGGGGATGGGGAGCTCTGGAAACACCATATATTTT. Amino acids: CSARGMGSSGNTIYF.

The chain combines TRBV24-1 with TRBJ2-7; D is perhaps TRBD1 or TRBD2 (6 bases each). In germline, CDR1 is KGHDR, CDR2 SFDVKD. CDR3 length: 14 residues. V shed 5 bases and J shed 2 bases, with 12 bases lying between them. CDR3 DNA: TGTGCCACCAGTGCCGGGGGCTCCGCCTACGAGCAGTACTTC. Translating gives CATSAGGSAYEQYF.

This chain connects TRBV20-1 to TRBJ2-3; 8 bases match TRBD2. The CDR3 consists of 17 residues. V shed 4 bases, J shed 4 bases, and the junction held 16 bases outside the gene matches. CDR1 DFQATT and CDR2 SNEGSKA come from the germline V gene (reference sequence). CDR3 in amino acids: CSATSGSLQTLADTQYF. The CDR3 DNA is TGCAGTGCTACGAGCGGGAGCTTACAAACCTTGGCAGATACGCAGTATTTT.

This clonotype came up a few times. This chain uses TRBV5-1 with TRBJ2-5; TRBD1 agrees at 7 bases. Germline CDR1 reads SGHRS; CDR2 reads YFSETQ. J was trimmed by 5 bases and V by 4 bases; bases with no gene match: 11. CDR3 length equals 15 residues. The DNA of the CDR3 is TGCGCCAGCAGCCCTAGTGACAGGGTAAAGGAGACCCAGTACTTC. Protein product: CASSPSDRVKETQYF.

This clonotype was recorded a few times. The J gene is TRBJ2-1, the V gene TRBV24-1; no clear D gene. This CDR3 has 11 amino acids. Germline V gives CDR1 KGHDR, CDR2 SFDVKD. Trimming removed 0 bases at V and 7 bases at J, with 0 bases between. The CDR3 DNA is TGTGCCACCAGTGATTTGAATGAGCAGTTCTTC. Protein sequence: CATSDLNEQFF.

The V call is TRBV7-3, the J call TRBJ2-2; D remains ambiguous. Germline CDR1 reads SGHTA; CDR2 reads FQGTGA. Trimming removed 5 bases at V and 2 bases at J, with 6 bases between. The CDR3 has 13 residues. The CDR3 DNA follows: TGTGCCAGCAGCCGTTTCAACACCGGGGAGCTGTTTTTT. Encoded protein: CASSRFNTGELFF.

In its sample, this clonotype was seen a few times. V usage is TRBV20-1 and J usage is TRBJ1-1; 10 bases match TRBD1. V shed 5 bases, J shed 1 base, and the junction held 7 bases outside the gene matches. Per the germline V gene, CDR1 is DFQATT and CDR2 is SNEGSKA (reference sequence). The CDR3 runs to 15 residues. CDR3 bases: TGCAGTGCTGGGGGACAGGGGAGCGCGAACACTGAAGCTTTCTTT. This gives the protein CSAGGQGSANTEAFF.

A few counts support this clonotype. This chain links TRBV6-2 or TRBV6-3 with TRBJ2-4, with TRBD1 as a possible D gene (5 bases). Germline loops: CDR1 MNHEY, CDR2 SVGEGT. The length of the CDR3 is 13 residues. V gave up 7 bases and J gave up 3 bases, with 10 bases separating them. For the CDR3, the DNA is TGTGCCAGCATGACAGTAAACAAAAACATTCAGTACTTC. Translation: CASMTVNKNIQYF.

This clonotype was observed a few times. The chain joins TRBV20-1 to TRBJ1-3; D is ambiguous. Trimming pared 1 base from V and 4 bases from J, leaving 2 bases between. Germline CDR1 DFQATT, CDR2 SNEGSKA (reference sequence). The CDR3 consists of 11 residues. The chain's CDR3 is CSARVGNTIYF. The CDR3 coding sequence is TGCAGTGCTAGAGTGGGAAACACCATATATTTT.

J is TRBJ1-1 and V is TRBV7-9; D unresolved. Per germline, CDR1 SEHNR and CDR2 FQNEAQ (reference sequence). This CDR3 is 13 amino acids long. V shed 6 bases and J shed 0 bases, with 8 bases lying between them. CDR3 DNA sequence: TGTGCCAGCAGGCGACGGCTGAACACTGAAGCTTTCTTT. It codes for CASRRRLNTEAFF.

The rearrangement uses TRBV24-1 and TRBJ2-3; D ambiguous. The V end lost 3 bases, the J end lost 2 bases, and 14 bases lay between the germline ends. Germline V CDR1 and CDR2: KGHDR, SFDVKD. The CDR3 length is 16 residues. The CDR3 loop reads CATSDPLNPATDTQYF. The DNA of the CDR3 is TGTGCCACCAGTGATCCCCTGAACCCAGCCACAGATACGCAGTATTTT.

The V gene is TRBV7-7, the J gene TRBJ2-5, with no clear D. The CDR3 length is 14 residues. Germline assignment: CDR1 SSHAT and CDR2 FNYEAQ (reference sequence). V lost 5 bases and J lost 4, with 14 bases in between. DNA of the CDR3: TGTGCCAGCAGCCCGGTGACTGGTGGAGAGACCCAGTACTTC. It translates to CASSPVTGGETQYF.

CDR3 sequence reads: CASSLVRRNTEAFF. As DNA, the CDR3 is TGTGCCAGCAGCTTGGTCAGGCGGAACACTGAAGCTTTCTTT. The gene calls are TRBV5-6 and TRBJ1-1, with D unresolved. The CDR3 is 14 residues long. The V and J ends lost 0 bases and 1 base respectively, with 7 bases between them. The germline V gene has CDR1 SGHDT and CDR2 YYEEEE.

The chain uses TRBV24-1 and TRBJ2-7; D not resolved. This CDR3 is built from 13 residues. Germline CDR1 KGHDR, CDR2 SFDVKD. V dropped 6 bases and J dropped 1 base, with 9 bases sitting between them. The CDR3 reads CATSSHGSYEQYF. CDR3 DNA sequence: TGTGCCACCAGTTCCCACGGTTCCTACGAGCAGTACTTC.

The chain recombines TRBV7-9 with TRBJ1-1, with D unclear. V dropped 4 bases and J dropped 6 bases, with 12 bases sitting between them. Germline V gene sequence: CDR1 SEHNR, CDR2 FQNEAQ (reference sequence). This CDR3 has 13 amino acids. The CDR3 loop reads CASSSLASAEAFF. The CDR3 nucleotides are TGTGCCAGCAGCTCGCTGGCTTCAGCTGAAGCTTTCTTT.

This clonotype was counted between two and nine times. V usage is TRBV5-4 and J usage is TRBJ1-1, with 7 bases lining up with TRBD1. CDR3 length: 14 amino acids. V gave up 3 bases and J gave up 5 bases; unmatched junction bases: 7. The germline V gene encodes CDR1 SGHNT and CDR2 YYREEE (reference sequence). The CDR3 DNA sequence: TGTGCCAGCAGCTCCGGACAGGCTCATACTGAAGCTTTCTTT. As protein: CASSSGQAHTEAFF.

This clonotype has a handful of counts. This chain joins TRBV7-8 and TRBJ2-1; 8 bases align to TRBD2. The CDR3 consists of 16 residues. Germline CDR1 and CDR2: SGHVS and FQNEAQ. V dropped 6 bases and J dropped 3; count of bases not matched to a gene: 10. The CDR3 DNA sequence: TGTGCCAGCAGTCGAAAGCGGACTAGCAGCTACAATGAGCAGTTCTTC. Translating gives CASSRKRTSSYNEQFF. Based on the CDR3 plus reference TRBV7-8 and TRBJ2-1, the full variable domain is GAGVSQSPRYKVAKRGQDVALRCDPISGHVSLFWYQQALGQGPEFLTYFQNEAQLDKSGLPSDRFFAERPEGSVSTLKIQRTQQEDSAVYLCASSRKRTSSYNEQFFGPGTRLTVL.

This clonotype was recorded many times. The chain links TRBV5-5 to TRBJ2-1; a weak D match, TRBD1 (5 bases). Germline V CDR1 and CDR2: SGHKS, YYEKEE (reference sequence). This CDR3 has 12 amino acids. V lost 1 base and J lost 9, with 8 bases in between. The DNA of the CDR3 is TGTGCCAGCAGCTTGAGGGGCGGTGAGCAGTTCTTC. As protein: CASSLRGGEQFF.

This clonotype has a handful of counts. The rearrangement joins TRBV7-2 to TRBJ1-1; 7 bases agree with TRBD1. The CDR3 extends over 14 amino acids. The V segment lost 3 bases and the J segment 5 bases; nucleotides outside the gene matches: 6. Germline CDR1 is SGHTA and CDR2 is FQGNSA. In DNA form, the CDR3 reads TGTGCCAGCAGCTTCTCGACAGGGTGGACTGAAGCTTTCTTT. Translating it yields CASSFSTGWTEAFF. The whole variable domain, filled in from reference TRBV7-2 and TRBJ1-1, reads GAGVSQSPSNKVTEKGKDVELRCDPISGHTALYWYRQSLGQGLEFLIYFQGNSAPDKSGLPSDRFSAERTGGSVSTLTIQRTQQEDSAVYLCASSFSTGWTEAFFGQGTRLTVV.

This clonotype was picked up many times. The rearrangement links TRBV20-1 to TRBJ2-5; no clear D gene. This CDR3 contains 14 residues. V shed 5 bases and J shed 5 bases, with 18 bases lying between them. The germline V gene encodes CDR1 DFQATT and CDR2 SNEGSKA (reference sequence). CDR3 sequence reads: CSAPLSSILETQYF. DNA of the CDR3: TGCAGTGCTCCCCTTTCCTCTATCTTGGAGACCCAGTACTTC.

The sample holds a few counts of this clonotype. The CDR3 DNA is TGCGCCAGCAGCTTGGGGGCGTGGAACACCGGGGAGCTGTTTTTT. It encodes CASSLGAWNTGELFF. The rearrangement uses TRBV5-1 and TRBJ2-2, with D unresolved. CDR1 and CDR2 (germline): SGHRS, YFSETQ. The V end lost 0 bases, the J end lost 1 base, and 7 bases lay between the germline ends. The CDR3 is 15 amino acids.

The J gene is TRBJ2-2, the V gene TRBV12-3 or TRBV12-4; no definite D call. This CDR3 is built from 14 residues. Trimming cost V 5 bases and J 6 bases, with 13 bases left between them. This CDR3 reads CASSPDNAPGELFF. For the CDR3, the DNA is TGTGCCAGCAGTCCAGACAATGCCCCCGGGGAGCTGTTTTTT.

This clonotype occurred a few times. The chain carries TRBV4-1 and TRBJ2-7; tentative D call: TRBD1 (5 bases). The germline V and J ends were trimmed by 2 bases and 0 bases, with 11 bases remaining between them. Per germline, CDR1 MGHRA and CDR2 YSYEKL. CDR3 size: 15 residues. CDR3 nucleotides: TGCGCCAGCAGCCAAATGACAGCGAGCTCCTACGAGCAGTACTTC. Translation: CASSQMTASSYEQYF.

The CDR3 bases are TGTGCCAGCAGTGATCTGGTCCAGCAGGGCGAGCAGTACTTC. It translates to CASSDLVQQGEQYF. The chain employs TRBV2 and TRBJ2-7; possibly TRBD1 for D (5 bases). There are 14 residues in the CDR3. The germline gives CDR1 SNHLY, CDR2 FYNNEI. V shed 3 bases and J shed 6 bases, with 15 bases lying between them.

This clonotype has only a few counts. J is TRBJ1-4 and V is TRBV20-1; no reliable D call. Germline V gene lookup returns CDR1 DFQATT and CDR2 SNEGSKA (reference sequence). V was cut by 3 bases and J by 7 bases, with 6 bases left in between. The CDR3 totals 11 residues. The CDR3 sequence: CSASEAEKLFF. The CDR3 DNA follows: TGCAGTGCTAGTGAGGCTGAAAAACTGTTTTTT.

The chain combines TRBV3-1 with TRBJ2-2; no clear D gene. This CDR3 is built from 13 residues. V lost 0 bases and J 5 bases, leaving 4 bases between the germline ends. Germline CDR1 reads LGHDT; CDR2 reads YNNKEL (reference sequence). CDR3 sequence reads: CASSQEGTGELFF. CDR3 nucleotide sequence: TGTGCCAGCAGCCAAGAAGGAACCGGGGAGCTGTTTTTT.

This clonotype came up many times. Because it lacks the conserved phenylalanine or tryptophan at the end, this CDR3 is likely a read error. The limits of the CDR3 on the DNA are not certain, so only TCRdb's listed CDR3 is given. V and J are TRBV20-1 and TRBJ2-7; the tabulated D call, TRBD2, remains unverified against the DNA. Germline CDR1 and CDR2: DFQATT and SNEGSKA (reference sequence). Termini included, the CDR3 measures 10 amino acids. The CDR3 sequence is CSARAPGPST.